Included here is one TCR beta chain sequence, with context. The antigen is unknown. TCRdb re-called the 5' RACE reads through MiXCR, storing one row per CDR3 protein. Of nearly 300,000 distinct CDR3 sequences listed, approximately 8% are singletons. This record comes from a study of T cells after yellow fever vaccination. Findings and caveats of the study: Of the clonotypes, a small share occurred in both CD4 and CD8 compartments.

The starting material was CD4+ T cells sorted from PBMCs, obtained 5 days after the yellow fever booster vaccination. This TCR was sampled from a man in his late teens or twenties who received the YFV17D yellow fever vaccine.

The CDR3 sequence is CASSPPLAGNPEQFF. In DNA, the CDR3 is TGTGCCAGCTCACCACCTCTAGCGGGGAACCCAGAGCAGTTCTTC. V and J are TRBV18 and TRBJ2-1; 9 positions match TRBD2. V lost 0 bases and J lost 10; bases outside the gene matches: 7. The CDR3 totals 15 residues. Germline-derived CDR1 and CDR2 are KGHSH and LQKENI. Supplemented by reference TRBV18 and TRBJ2-1, the full variable domain reads NAGVMQNPRHLVRRRGQEARLRCSPMKGHSHVYWYRQLPEEGLKFMVYLQKENIIDESGMPKERFSAEFPKEGPSILRIQQVVRGDSAAYFCASSPPLAGNPEQFFGPGTRLTVL.